These T cell receptor beta chains were read from a single sample in a study of post-analysis software for immune sequencing data. One entry per CDR3 protein, called by TCRdb with MiXCR from the PCR reads. Among roughly 650,000 distinct CDR3 sequences listed, roughly three fifths were seen once. The sequencing sample was made of blood. These receptors were obtained from a girl aged 2 to 10 with multiple sclerosis. The CDR3 runs from the conserved cysteine through the conserved F or W. Fields, in order: CDR3 length, V gene, D gene, CDR3 protein. The D gene is left open where the match is weak.

13 | TRBV7-8 | NA | CASSSGPGDEQYF
15 | TRBV2 | TRBD2 | CASSGGTSEEETQYF
16 | TRBV6-5 | TRBD1 | CASSSRVRDSNSPLHF
13 | TRBV4-1 | NA | CASSQATAGRQYF
13 | TRBV6-6 | NA | CASTADANQPQHF
16 | TRBV7-2 | TRBD1 | CASSWGTGGGLETQYF
17 | TRBV28 | NA | CASSFGRGLDSATGYTF
14 | TRBV6-5 | NA | CASSYVPGSETQYF
16 | TRBV6-2/TRBV6-3 | NA | CASSSRRPLAKNIQYF
14 | TRBV20-1 | NA | CSARLGGADYGYTF
19 | TRBV19 | TRBD2 | CASSPPDRPGLAGPYEQYF
14 | TRBV7-9 | NA | CASSHGYPYNEQFF
13 | TRBV7-9 | NA | CASSLQGTDGYTF
15 | TRBV6-5 | NA | CASILPGAGFTEAFF
17 | TRBV4-2 | NA | CASSSHGETSGAEKLFF
16 | TRBV28 | NA | CASSPSLKGWENIQYF
14 | TRBV29-1 | TRBD1 | CSAQGGTANEKLFF
16 | TRBV4-1 | NA | CASSQGLSSSYNEQFF
15 | TRBV7-7 | TRBD2 | CASTPGLAAQETQYF
16 | TRBV24-1 | NA | CATSALQGGSYNEQFF
14 | TRBV20-1 | TRBD2 | CSARLAGGTSEQYF
14 | TRBV12-3/TRBV12-4 | NA | CASSFRGGEEKLFF
16 | TRBV5-1 | TRBD1 | CASSGQAGSLNTEAFF
16 | TRBV5-5 | TRBD1 | CASSLSGTVATGEQYF
15 | TRBV4-2 | NA | CASSQEGTLNTEAFF
13 | TRBV27 | NA | CASSLSGKNIQYF
13 | TRBV5-8 | TRBD1 | CASSWGQDYGYTF
14 | TRBV15 | NA | CATSRGQSTDTQYF
14 | TRBV24-1 | TRBD1 | CATQDREGRNEQFF